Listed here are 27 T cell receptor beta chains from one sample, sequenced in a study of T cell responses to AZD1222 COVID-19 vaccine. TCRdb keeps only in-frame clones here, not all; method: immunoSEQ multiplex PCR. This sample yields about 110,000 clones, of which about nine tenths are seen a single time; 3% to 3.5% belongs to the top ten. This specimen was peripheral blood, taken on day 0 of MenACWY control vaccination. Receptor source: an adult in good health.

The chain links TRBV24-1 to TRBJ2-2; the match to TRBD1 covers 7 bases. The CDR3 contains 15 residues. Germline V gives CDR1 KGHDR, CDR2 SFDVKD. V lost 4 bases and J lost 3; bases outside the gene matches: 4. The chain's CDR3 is CATSESTGDTGELFF. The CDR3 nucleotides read TGTGCCACCAGTGAATCTACAGGGGACACCGGGGAGCTGTTTTTT.

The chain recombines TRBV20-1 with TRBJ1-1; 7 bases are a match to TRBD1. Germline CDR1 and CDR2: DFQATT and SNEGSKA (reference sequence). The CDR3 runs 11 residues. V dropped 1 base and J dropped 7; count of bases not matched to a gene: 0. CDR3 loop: CSARGTGEAFF. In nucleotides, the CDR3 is TGCAGTGCTAGAGGGACAGGTGAAGCTTTCTTT.

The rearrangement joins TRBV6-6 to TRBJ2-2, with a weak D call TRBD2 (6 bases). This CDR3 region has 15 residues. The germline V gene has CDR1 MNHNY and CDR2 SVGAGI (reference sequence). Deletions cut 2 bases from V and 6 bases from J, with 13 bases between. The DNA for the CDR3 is TGTGCCAGCAGTTACAGTCTAGCGTTGGCCGGGGAGCTGTTTTTT. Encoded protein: CASSYSLALAGELFF.

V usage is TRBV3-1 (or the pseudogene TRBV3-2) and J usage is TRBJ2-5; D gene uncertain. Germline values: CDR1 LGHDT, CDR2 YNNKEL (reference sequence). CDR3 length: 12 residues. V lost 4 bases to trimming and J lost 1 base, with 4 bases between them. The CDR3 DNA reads TGTGCCAGCAGCCTCATCCAAGAGACCCAGTACTTC. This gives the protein CASSLIQETQYF.

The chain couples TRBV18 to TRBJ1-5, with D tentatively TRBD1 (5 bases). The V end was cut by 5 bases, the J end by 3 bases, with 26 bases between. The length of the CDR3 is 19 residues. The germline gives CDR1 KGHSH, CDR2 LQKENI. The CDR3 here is CASSSRVLPPTGNNQPQHF. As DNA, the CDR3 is TGTGCCAGCTCATCCCGGGTCCTTCCCCCCACAGGAAACAATCAGCCCCAGCATTTT.

CDR3 nucleotide sequence: TGTGCCAGCAGCATAAACAAGAACACTGAAGCTTTCTTT. It encodes CASSINKNTEAFF. The genes are TRBV5-6 and TRBJ1-1; D ambiguous. Germline CDR1 SGHDT, CDR2 YYEEEE. The CDR3 runs to 13 residues. The V and J ends lost 4 bases and 1 base respectively, with 8 bases between them.

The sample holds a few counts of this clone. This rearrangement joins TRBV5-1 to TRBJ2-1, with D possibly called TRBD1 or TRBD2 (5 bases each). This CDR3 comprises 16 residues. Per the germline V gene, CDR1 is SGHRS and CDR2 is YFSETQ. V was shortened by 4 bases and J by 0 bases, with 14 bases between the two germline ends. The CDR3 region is CASSPGWGSSYNEQFF. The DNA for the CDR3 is TGCGCCAGCAGCCCTGGCTGGGGGAGCTCCTACAATGAGCAGTTCTTC.

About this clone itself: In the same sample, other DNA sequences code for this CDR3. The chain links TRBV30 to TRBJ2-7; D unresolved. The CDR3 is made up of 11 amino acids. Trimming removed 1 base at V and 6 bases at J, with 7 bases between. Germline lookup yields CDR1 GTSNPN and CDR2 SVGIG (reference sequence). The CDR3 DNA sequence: TGTGCCTGGAGTGGAGCTAGCGAGCAGTACTTC. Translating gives CAWSGASEQYF.

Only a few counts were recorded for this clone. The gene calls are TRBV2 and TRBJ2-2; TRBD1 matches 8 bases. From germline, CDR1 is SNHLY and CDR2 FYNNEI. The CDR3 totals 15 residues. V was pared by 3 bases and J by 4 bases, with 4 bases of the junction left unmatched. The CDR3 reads CASSDGQGGTGELFF. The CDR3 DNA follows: TGTGCCAGCAGTGACGGACAGGGCGGCACCGGGGAGCTGTTTTTT.

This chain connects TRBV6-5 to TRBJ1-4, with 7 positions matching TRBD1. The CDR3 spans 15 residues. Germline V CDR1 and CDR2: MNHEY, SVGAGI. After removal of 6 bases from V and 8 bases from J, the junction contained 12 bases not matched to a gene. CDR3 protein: CASRPNRGGAEKLFF. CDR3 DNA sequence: TGTGCCAGCAGACCCAACAGGGGTGGCGCGGAAAAACTGTTTTTT.

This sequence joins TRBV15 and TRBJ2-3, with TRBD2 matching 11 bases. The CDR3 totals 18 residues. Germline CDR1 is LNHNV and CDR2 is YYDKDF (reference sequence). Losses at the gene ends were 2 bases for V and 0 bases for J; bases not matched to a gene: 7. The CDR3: CATSRTSGGQASTDTQYF. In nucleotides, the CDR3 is TGTGCCACCAGCAGAACTAGCGGGGGCCAGGCTAGCACAGATACGCAGTATTTT.

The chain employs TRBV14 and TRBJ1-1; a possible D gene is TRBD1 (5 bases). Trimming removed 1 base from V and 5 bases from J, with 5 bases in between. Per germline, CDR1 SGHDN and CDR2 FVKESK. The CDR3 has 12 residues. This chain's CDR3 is CASSQGQTEAFF. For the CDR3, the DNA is TGTGCCAGCAGCCAAGGACAGACTGAAGCTTTCTTT.

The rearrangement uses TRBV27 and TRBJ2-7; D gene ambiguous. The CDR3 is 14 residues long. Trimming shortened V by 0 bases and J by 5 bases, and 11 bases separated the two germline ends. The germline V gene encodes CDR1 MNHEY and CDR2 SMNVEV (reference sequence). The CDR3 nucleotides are TGTGCCAGCAGTTTATCCCGGTTAACCAACGAGCAGTACTTC. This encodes CASSLSRLTNEQYF.

CDR3 amino acids: CASSLGGLASTDTQYF. CDR3 in DNA: TGTGCCAGCAGCTTAGGTGGACTAGCGTCGACAGATACGCAGTATTTT. V usage is TRBV7-9 and J usage is TRBJ2-3; 9 bases match TRBD2. The J segment lost 3 bases and the V segment lost 1 base, leaving 5 bases of the junction unmatched. The CDR3 totals 16 residues. Germline lookup yields CDR1 SEHNR and CDR2 FQNEAQ (reference sequence).

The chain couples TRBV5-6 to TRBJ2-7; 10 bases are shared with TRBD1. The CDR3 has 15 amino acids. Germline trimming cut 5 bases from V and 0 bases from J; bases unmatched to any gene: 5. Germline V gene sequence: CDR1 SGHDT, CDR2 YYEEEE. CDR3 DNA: TGTGCCAGCAGGGCCGGGACAGGGGTCTCCTACGAGCAGTACTTC. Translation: CASRAGTGVSYEQYF.

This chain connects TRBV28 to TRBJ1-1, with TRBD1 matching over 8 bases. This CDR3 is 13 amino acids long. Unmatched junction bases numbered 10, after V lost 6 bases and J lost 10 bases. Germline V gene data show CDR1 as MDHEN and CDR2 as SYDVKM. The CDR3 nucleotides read TGTGCCAGCAGATCTCAGGGGGCCCCAAGAGCTTTCTTT. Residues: CASRSQGAPRAFF.

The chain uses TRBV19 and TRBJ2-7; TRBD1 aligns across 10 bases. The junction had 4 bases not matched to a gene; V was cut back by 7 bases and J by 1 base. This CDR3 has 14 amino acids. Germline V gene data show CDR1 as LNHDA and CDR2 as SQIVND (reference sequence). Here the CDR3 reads CASTLGQGSYEQYF. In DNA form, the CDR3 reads TGTGCCAGTACCCTGGGACAGGGGTCCTACGAGCAGTACTTC.

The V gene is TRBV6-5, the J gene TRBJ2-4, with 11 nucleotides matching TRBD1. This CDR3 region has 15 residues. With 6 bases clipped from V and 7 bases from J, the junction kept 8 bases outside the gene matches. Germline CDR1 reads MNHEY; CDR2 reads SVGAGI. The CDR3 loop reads CASSGDRGGSNIQYF. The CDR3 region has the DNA TGTGCCAGCAGCGGGGACAGGGGGGGGAGTAACATTCAGTACTTC.

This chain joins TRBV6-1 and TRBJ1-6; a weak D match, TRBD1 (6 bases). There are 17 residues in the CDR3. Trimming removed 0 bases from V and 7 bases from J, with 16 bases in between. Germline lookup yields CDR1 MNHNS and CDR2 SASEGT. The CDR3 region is CASSEALAGVSNSPLHF. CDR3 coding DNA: TGTGCCAGCAGTGAAGCACTGGCAGGGGTTTCAAATTCACCCCTCCACTTT.

The CDR3 loop reads CASSKLAGVTYNEQFF. The CDR3 coding sequence is TGTGCCAGCAGCAAGCTAGCGGGGGTCACCTACAATGAGCAGTTCTTC. V and J are TRBV7-2 and TRBJ2-1, with 10 bases aligning to TRBD2. This CDR3 comprises 16 residues. Germline V gene sequence: CDR1 SGHTA, CDR2 FQGNSA. Losses at the gene ends were 5 bases for V and 2 bases for J; bases not matched to a gene: 6.

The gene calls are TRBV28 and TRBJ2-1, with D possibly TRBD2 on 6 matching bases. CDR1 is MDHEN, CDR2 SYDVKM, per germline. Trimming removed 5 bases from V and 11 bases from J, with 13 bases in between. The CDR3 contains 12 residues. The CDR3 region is CASSPRDFQQFF. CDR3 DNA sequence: TGTGCCAGCAGTCCACGGGACTTCCAGCAGTTCTTC.

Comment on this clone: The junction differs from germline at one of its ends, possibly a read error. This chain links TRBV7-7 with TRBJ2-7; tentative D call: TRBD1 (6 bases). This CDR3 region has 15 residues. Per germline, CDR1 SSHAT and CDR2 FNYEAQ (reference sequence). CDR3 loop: CASSFQAGGVYEQYF. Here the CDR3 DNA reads TGTGCTAGCAGCTTCCAGGCTGGGGGCGTCTACGAGCAGTACTTC.

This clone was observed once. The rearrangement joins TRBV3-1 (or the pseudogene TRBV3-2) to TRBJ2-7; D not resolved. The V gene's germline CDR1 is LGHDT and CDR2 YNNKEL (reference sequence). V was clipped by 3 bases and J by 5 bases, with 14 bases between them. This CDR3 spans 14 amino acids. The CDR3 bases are TGTGCCAGCAGCCAGCCTCCCTTAGCCCACGAGCAGTACTTC. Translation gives CASSQPPLAHEQYF.

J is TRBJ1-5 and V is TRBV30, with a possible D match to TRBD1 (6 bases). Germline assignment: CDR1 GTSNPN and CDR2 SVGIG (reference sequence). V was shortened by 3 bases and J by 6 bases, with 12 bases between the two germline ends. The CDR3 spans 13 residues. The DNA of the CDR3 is TGTGCCTGGAGCGGGGGGCTGGGTCAGCCCCAGCATTTT. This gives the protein CAWSGGLGQPQHF.

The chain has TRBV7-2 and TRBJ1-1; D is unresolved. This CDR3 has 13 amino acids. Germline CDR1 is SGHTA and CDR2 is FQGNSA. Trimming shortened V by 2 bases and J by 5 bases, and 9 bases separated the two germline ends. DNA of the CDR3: TGTGCCAGCAGCTTAAAGGGTGGAACTGAAGCTTTCTTT. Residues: CASSLKGGTEAFF.

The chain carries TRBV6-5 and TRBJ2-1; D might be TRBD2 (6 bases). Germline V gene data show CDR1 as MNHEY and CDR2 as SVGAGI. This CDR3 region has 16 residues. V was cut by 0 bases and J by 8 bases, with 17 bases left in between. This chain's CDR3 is CASSYSIVVLAYEQFF. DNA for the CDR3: TGTGCCAGCAGTTACTCGATAGTCGTACTAGCTTATGAGCAGTTCTTC.

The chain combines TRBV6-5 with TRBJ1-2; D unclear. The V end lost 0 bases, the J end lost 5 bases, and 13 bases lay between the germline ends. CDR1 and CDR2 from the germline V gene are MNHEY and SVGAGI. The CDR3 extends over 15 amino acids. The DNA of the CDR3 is TGTGCCAGCAGTTACTCGGCGACTCCCCAGTATGGCTACACCTTC. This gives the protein CASSYSATPQYGYTF.